This T cell receptor beta chain was sequenced for a study of blood T cell repertoires in COVID-19. This clone was found a few times. Per the original methods: Scientists estimated how many nucleated cells there were by amplifying reference gene primers. Sequencing used immunoSEQ multiplex PCR; TCRdb keeps in-frame clones, though not all of them. The DNA gave D and trimming, while V, J and clone size come from that table. The sample holds more than 90,000 clones; roughly 84% are singletons and the top ten take approximately 1.5%. This CDR3 region has 15 residues. The germline gives CDR1 GTSNPN, CDR2 SVGIG (reference sequence). The V and J ends lost 2 bases and 4 bases, in that order; junction bases with no gene match: 11.

This TCR was sampled from a man aged 40-49 years with acute or convalescent COVID-19. The genes are TRBV30 and TRBJ2-7; TRBD2 matches 7 bases. Sequenced input: peripheral blood. The CDR3 is CAWSKRAGLQYEQYF. Here the CDR3 DNA reads TGTGCCTGGAGTAAGAGAGCGGGATTGCAGTACGAGCAGTACTTC.